Below, 32 T cell receptor beta chains from the same sample are listed, as sequenced in a study of T cell changes during pregnancy in multiple sclerosis (dated by TCRdb to between 2018 and 2020). The library was prepared using the immunoSEQ multiplex PCR assay. This is the immuneACCESS table as TCRdb keeps it, with only in-frame sequences that have V and J called. A part of the clones is gone; compared with another copy, unresolved V genes explain less than half, and the rest is unexplained. Counted in this sample were about 79,000 clones; around nine tenths of them appeared once. 0.45% to 0.6% of the sample lies in the top ten. Source: CD4+ T cells from peripheral blood mononuclear cells, taken in the second trimester of pregnancy. All receptors derive from a female donor with multiple sclerosis, enrolled in a pregnancy study.

V and J are TRBV28 and TRBJ2-7; 11 bases are a match to TRBD1. Trimming at V came to 5 bases and at J to 6 bases, leaving 12 bases not matched to a gene. This CDR3 spans 16 amino acids. Germline V gene lookup returns CDR1 MDHEN and CDR2 SYDVKM. As DNA, the CDR3 is TGTGCCAGCAGTACCGATGGGACAGGGGGATTTTGCGAGCAGTACTTC. It encodes CASSTDGTGGFCEQYF.

The chain recombines TRBV7-2 with TRBJ1-5; the D is unclear. Germline lookup yields CDR1 SGHTA and CDR2 FQGNSA. The germline V and J ends were trimmed by 5 bases and 0 bases, with 14 bases remaining between them. The CDR3 runs 16 residues. In DNA, the CDR3 is TGTGCCAGCAGCCCAAGCGGGGTTGTTAGCAATCAGCCCCAGCATTTT. This translates into CASSPSGVVSNQPQHF.

The chain links TRBV11-2 to TRBJ1-1; D perhaps matches TRBD1 (5 bases). This CDR3 is 13 amino acids long. CDR1 and CDR2 from the germline V gene are SGHAT and FQNNGV. V lost 5 bases and J 1 base, leaving 8 bases between the germline ends. The CDR3 sequence is CASSLRENTEAFF. The CDR3 bases are TGTGCCAGCAGCCTCAGGGAGAACACTGAAGCTTTCTTT.

The rearrangement joins TRBV7-3 to TRBJ1-1; possibly TRBD1 for D (6 bases). Germline CDR1 reads SGHTA; CDR2 reads FQGTGA. This CDR3 has 13 residues. Deletions cut 1 base from V and 6 bases from J, with 9 bases between. The CDR3 loop reads CASSLRDKSEAFF. The CDR3 DNA reads as TGTGCCAGCAGCTTAAGGGACAAATCTGAAGCTTTCTTT.

With regard to this clone: A read error may account for a junction end that differs from germline. This rearrangement joins TRBV7-7 to TRBJ2-5; 10 bases map to TRBD1. Germline V gene lookup returns CDR1 SSHAT and CDR2 FNYEAQ (reference sequence). The CDR3 is 15 amino acids. The CDR3: CASSTDRGPEETQYF. The CDR3 DNA reads TGTGCTAGCAGCACTGACAGGGGGCCCGAGGAGACCCAGTACTTC.

A note on this clone: The sample holds other DNA sequences that translate to the same CDR3. This chain links TRBV19 with TRBJ1-1, with D possibly matching TRBD1 (5 bases). This CDR3 spans 12 amino acids. CDR1 and CDR2 (germline): LNHDA, SQIVND (reference sequence). The V and J ends lost 6 bases and 3 bases respectively, with 8 bases between them. CDR3: CASRWGDTEAFF. The CDR3 bases are TGTGCCAGTAGGTGGGGGGACACTGAAGCTTTCTTT.

The rearrangement links TRBV2 to TRBJ1-2; 10 nucleotides match TRBD1. The ends lost 6 bases at V and 6 bases at J; junction bases unmatched: 4. This CDR3 spans 13 amino acids. Germline CDR1 is SNHLY and CDR2 is FYNNEI. CDR3 in amino acids: CASRTTGGDGYTF. The DNA for the CDR3 is TGTGCCAGCAGAACGACAGGGGGCGATGGCTACACCTTC.

In this sample, this clone turned up once. This chain connects TRBV5-1 to TRBJ1-1; maybe TRBD1 (6 bases). The CDR3 runs to 16 residues. Trimming took off 3 bases at V and 5 bases at J, with 20 bases between the two ends. Per the germline V gene, CDR1 is SGHRS and CDR2 is YFSETQ. CDR3 DNA: TGCGCCAGCAGCTCCCCCCAGGGTTCGAGGGGGACTGAAGCTTTCTTT. Amino acids: CASSSPQGSRGTEAFF.

The V call is TRBV11-2, the J call TRBJ1-2, with D perhaps matching TRBD1 (5 bases). Germline V gene sequence: CDR1 SGHAT, CDR2 FQNNGV. The CDR3 runs 13 residues. Trimming took 0 bases from V and 8 from J, leaving 10 bases between them. CDR3 loop: CASSLDRQGGYTF. In DNA form, the CDR3 reads TGTGCCAGCAGCTTAGATCGTCAGGGAGGCTACACCTTC.

V usage is TRBV5-4 and J usage is TRBJ2-1, with D perhaps TRBD1 (6 bases). The CDR3 is made up of 15 amino acids. CDR1 and CDR2 (germline): SGHNT, YYREEE (reference sequence). The V and J ends lost 1 base and 8 bases respectively, with 16 bases between them. The CDR3 sequence: CASSLQAGVTDEQFF. The CDR3 bases are TGTGCCAGCAGCTTGCAGGCAGGGGTAACGGATGAGCAGTTCTTC.

The V gene is TRBV7-8, the J gene TRBJ2-4, with TRBD2 matching over 16 bases. This CDR3 has 18 amino acids. In germline, CDR1 is SGHVS, CDR2 FQNEAQ. V shed 5 bases and J 5 bases; nucleotides not matched to a gene: 9. CDR3 loop: CASSPDAGLAGGENIQYF. The DNA for the CDR3 is TGTGCCAGCAGCCCTGACGCGGGACTAGCGGGAGGGGAAAACATTCAGTACTTC. Filled out from reference TRBV7-8 and TRBJ2-4, the complete variable domain reads GAGVSQSPRYKVAKRGQDVALRCDPISGHVSLFWYQQALGQGPEFLTYFQNEAQLDKSGLPSDRFFAERPEGSVSTLKIQRTQQEDSAVYLCASSPDAGLAGGENIQYFGAGTRLSVL.

The rearrangement links TRBV4-1 to TRBJ2-3; the D gene is possibly TRBD2 (7 bases). V was clipped by 0 bases and J by 2 bases, with 15 bases between them. The CDR3 runs to 17 residues. The germline V gene encodes CDR1 MGHRA and CDR2 YSYEKL. The CDR3 protein is CASSQDGGGSSTDTQYF. The CDR3 DNA reads TGCGCCAGCAGCCAAGACGGCGGGGGCAGCTCCACAGATACGCAGTATTTT.

This clone was observed a handful of times. This rearrangement joins TRBV19 to TRBJ1-3; D is possibly TRBD1 (6 bases). This CDR3 is built from 15 residues. The germline gives CDR1 LNHDA, CDR2 SQIVND (reference sequence). The germline V and J ends were trimmed by 7 bases and 1 base, with 14 bases remaining between them. CDR3 nucleotides: TGTGCCAGTACCCTAGGGGGTACGTCTGGAAACACCATATATTTT. Its translation is CASTLGGTSGNTIYF.

The chain employs TRBV27 and TRBJ2-7; 7 bases fit TRBD2. With 4 bases clipped from V and 3 bases from J, the junction kept 9 bases outside the gene matches. Germline V lookup: CDR1 MNHEY, CDR2 SMNVEV (reference sequence). This CDR3 has 15 residues. CDR3 protein: CASSSRTRGLYEQYF. DNA of the CDR3: TGTGCCAGCAGTTCCCGGACTAGAGGACTCTACGAGCAGTACTTC.

This clone has just one count. The rearrangement uses TRBV6-6 and TRBJ1-1; D is perhaps TRBD1 (5 bases). Trimming left V 5 bases short and J 0 bases short, with 16 bases between. Germline V lookup: CDR1 MNHNY, CDR2 SVGAGI (reference sequence). CDR3 size: 16 residues. This CDR3 reads CASSNKQGAMNTEAFF. CDR3 bases: TGTGCCAGCAGTAACAAGCAAGGGGCGATGAACACTGAAGCTTTCTTT.

The V call is TRBV29-1, the J call TRBJ2-7; 8 bases map to TRBD1. CDR3 length equals 12 residues. The V segment lost 3 bases and the J segment 6 bases; nucleotides outside the gene matches: 4. Germline loops: CDR1 SQVTM, CDR2 ANQGSEA. The CDR3 DNA sequence: TGCAGCGTTGAGACAGGGGTAGGCGAGCAGTACTTC. Its translation: CSVETGVGEQYF.

This sequence joins TRBV7-9 and TRBJ2-7, with D perhaps matching TRBD1 (6 bases). Germline V gives CDR1 SEHNR, CDR2 FQNEAQ (reference sequence). This CDR3 is 14 amino acids long. V lost 2 bases and J 6 bases, leaving 14 bases between the germline ends. CDR3 amino acids: CASSLTGTTSEQYF. The CDR3 DNA sequence: TGTGCCAGCAGCTTAACCGGGACAACCTCCGAGCAGTACTTC.

Concerning this clone: An end of the junction does not agree with germline; a read error may underlie this. Other nucleotide sequences in the sample specify the same CDR3. This rearrangement joins TRBV27 to TRBJ2-1; TRBD2 aligns across 11 bases. Germline CDR1 reads MNHEY; CDR2 reads SMNVEV (reference sequence). CDR3 length: 15 amino acids. The CDR3 DNA reads TGCGCCAGCACCGACCTAGCGGGAGGTTACAATGAGCAGTTCTTC. It translates to CASTDLAGGYNEQFF.

The chain combines TRBV30 with TRBJ2-4; D perhaps matches TRBD1 (5 bases). This CDR3 has 13 residues. CDR1 is GTSNPN and CDR2 is SVGIG in the germline V gene (reference sequence). Trimming removed 5 bases at V and 2 bases at J, with 10 bases between. The CDR3 protein is CAWEPDTKNIQYF. For the CDR3, the DNA is TGTGCCTGGGAACCGGACACCAAAAACATTCAGTACTTC.

The chain joins TRBV11-3 to TRBJ2-5; 12 bases are a match to TRBD2. The CDR3 has 14 residues. CDR1 is SGHNT and CDR2 is YENEEA in the germline V gene. Trimming took 4 bases from V and 8 from J; bases not matched to a gene: 5. The CDR3 DNA reads TGTGCCAGCAGCTCGCTAGCGGGGGGGCCAACCCAGTACTTC. Residues: CASSSLAGGPTQYF.

This clone showed up just once. The chain couples TRBV19 to TRBJ2-1; 7 bases map to TRBD1. Germline V gene sequence: CDR1 LNHDA, CDR2 SQIVND (reference sequence). The junction had 7 bases not matched to a gene; V was cut back by 3 bases and J by 5 bases. This CDR3 spans 15 amino acids. The CDR3: CASSMGQNSHNEQFF. CDR3 nucleotide sequence: TGTGCCAGTAGTATGGGACAGAATAGTCACAATGAGCAGTTCTTC.

The rearrangement uses TRBV6-5 and TRBJ2-1; the D gene is possibly TRBD2 (6 bases). Trimming took 9 bases from V and 3 from J, leaving 18 bases between them. The CDR3 runs 15 residues. Germline loops: CDR1 MNHEY, CDR2 SVGAGI. Written as DNA, the CDR3 is TGTGCCAGTGATCGGGAGTCTCGTCGCTACAATGAGCAGTTCTTC. This codes for CASDRESRRYNEQFF.

The chain's CDR3 is CASTQGKNSGVKETQYF. The CDR3 bases are TGTGCCAGCACCCAAGGCAAGAACAGCGGGGTTAAAGAGACCCAGTACTTC. This chain joins TRBV2 and TRBJ2-5; 7 nucleotides align to TRBD2. V trimming: 7 bases; J trimming: 3 bases; junction bases outside the gene matches: 17. The CDR3 spans 17 residues. Germline values: CDR1 SNHLY, CDR2 FYNNEI.

The chain joins TRBV7-6 to TRBJ1-4, with 7 bases aligning to TRBD1. CDR3 length equals 14 residues. Germline CDR1 is SGHVS and CDR2 is FNYEAQ. Trimming took 5 bases from V and 4 from J; bases not matched to a gene: 4. Here the CDR3 reads CASSPGQINEKLFF. CDR3 sequence (DNA): TGTGCCAGCAGCCCGGGACAGATTAATGAAAAACTGTTTTTT.

The V gene is TRBV28, the J gene TRBJ1-1; tentatively, D is TRBD1 (6 bases). Germline V gives CDR1 MDHEN, CDR2 SYDVKM. The CDR3 length is 15 residues. The V end lost 6 bases, the J end lost 4 bases, and 18 bases lay between the germline ends. CDR3 in amino acids: CASSPPQGRATEAFF. The CDR3 DNA reads TGTGCCAGCAGCCCCCCACAGGGTAGGGCCACTGAAGCTTTCTTT.

This chain joins TRBV9 and TRBJ1-6, with D possibly TRBD1 on 6 matching bases. V was trimmed by 0 bases and J by 7 bases, leaving 14 bases between them. The CDR3 runs 16 residues. CDR1 is SGDLS, CDR2 YYNGEE, per germline. This CDR3 is CASSVEGGGGNSPLHF. The DNA of the CDR3 is TGTGCCAGCAGCGTAGAGGGGGGAGGGGGAAATTCACCCCTCCACTTT.

This clone was counted between two and nine times. The rearrangement uses TRBV19 and TRBJ1-1, with D possibly TRBD1 on 5 matching bases. Germline V gene lookup returns CDR1 LNHDA and CDR2 SQIVND (reference sequence). V lost 3 bases and J 3 bases, leaving 11 bases between the germline ends. The CDR3 length is 14 residues. CDR3 coding DNA: TGTGCCAGTAGTATCGGGGGGTCGGACACTGAAGCTTTCTTT. Its translation: CASSIGGSDTEAFF.

The chain is built from TRBV19 and TRBJ1-5, with D maybe TRBD1 (5 bases). The length of the CDR3 is 15 residues. Trimming took off 3 bases at V and 4 bases at J, with 13 bases between the two ends. Germline values: CDR1 LNHDA, CDR2 SQIVND (reference sequence). The CDR3, as DNA: TGTGCCAGTAGTATGATGGGCTCAGGGAATCAGCCCCAGCATTTT. As protein: CASSMMGSGNQPQHF.

The chain links TRBV30 to TRBJ1-2; D perhaps matches TRBD1 (6 bases). The CDR3 totals 14 residues. The germline V gene encodes CDR1 GTSNPN and CDR2 SVGIG (reference sequence). The germline V and J ends were trimmed by 0 bases and 2 bases, with 10 bases remaining between them. The DNA of the CDR3 is TGTGCCTGGAGTGTGACAGGATCAAACTATGGCTACACCTTC. Translated, it gives CAWSVTGSNYGYTF.

The gene calls are TRBV7-8 and TRBJ2-1; no clear D. Per germline, CDR1 SGHVS and CDR2 FQNEAQ. The germline V and J ends were trimmed by 5 bases and 10 bases, with 18 bases remaining between them. The CDR3 runs 14 residues. CDR3 loop: CASSPRIWRVEQFF. CDR3 sequence (DNA): TGTGCCAGCAGCCCAAGAATTTGGAGAGTGGAGCAGTTCTTC.

For the CDR3, the DNA is TGTGCCAGCAGCTTGTTGTTGCAACCGGGACAGGACTATGGCTACACCTTC. This gives the protein CASSLLLQPGQDYGYTF. The chain joins TRBV5-6 to TRBJ1-2, with 8 bases aligning to TRBD1. CDR3 length equals 17 residues. Germline CDR1 SGHDT, CDR2 YYEEEE. Germline trimming cut 1 base from V and 3 bases from J; bases unmatched to any gene: 11.

J is TRBJ1-5 and V is TRBV7-9; D ambiguous. V was trimmed by 4 bases and J by 3 bases, leaving 4 bases between them. Germline lookup yields CDR1 SEHNR and CDR2 FQNEAQ (reference sequence). The CDR3 sequence is 12 residues long. In DNA, the CDR3 is TGTGCCAGCAGCTCTAACAATCAGCCCCAGCATTTT. Residues: CASSSNNQPQHF.